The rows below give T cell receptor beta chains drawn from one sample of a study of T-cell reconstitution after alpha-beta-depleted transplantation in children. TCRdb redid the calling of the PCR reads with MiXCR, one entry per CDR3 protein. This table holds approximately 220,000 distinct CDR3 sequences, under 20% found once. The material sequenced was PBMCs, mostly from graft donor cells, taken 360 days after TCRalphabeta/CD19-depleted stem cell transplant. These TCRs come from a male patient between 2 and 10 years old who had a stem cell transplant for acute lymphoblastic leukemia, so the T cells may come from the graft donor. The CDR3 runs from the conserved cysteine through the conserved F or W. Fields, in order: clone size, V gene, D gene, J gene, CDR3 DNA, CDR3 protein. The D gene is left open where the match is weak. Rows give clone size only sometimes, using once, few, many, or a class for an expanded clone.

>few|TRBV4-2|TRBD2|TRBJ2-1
TGTGCCAGCAGCCAAATTAGCGGGGGGAGGGATGAGCAGTTCTTC
CASSQISGGRDEQFF
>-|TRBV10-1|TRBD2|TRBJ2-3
TGCGCCAGCAGTGAAGGGTCTAGCGGAACAGATACGCAGTATTTT
CASSEGSSGTDTQYF
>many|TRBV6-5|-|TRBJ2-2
TGTGCCAGCAGTTTCGCTGGGGGATCAAAGGCCGGGGAGCTGTTTTTT
CASSFAGGSKAGELFF
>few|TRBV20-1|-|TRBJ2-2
TGCAGTGCTAGTCCAGGGAGCACCGGGGAGCTGTTTTTT
CSASPGSTGELFF
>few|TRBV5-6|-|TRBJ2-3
TGTGCCAGCAGCTTTACGGCGGCGGGGTCGAGCACAGATACGCAGTATTTT
CASSFTAAGSSTDTQYF
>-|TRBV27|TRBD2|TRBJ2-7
TGTGCCAGCAGTAGGGGACTATTCTACGAGCAGTACTTC
CASSRGLFYEQYF
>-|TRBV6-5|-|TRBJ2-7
TGTGCCAGCAGTTACCCGGATGGGGGGGGTTGGGACAGCTCCTACGAGCAGTACTTC
CASSYPDGGGWDSSYEQYF
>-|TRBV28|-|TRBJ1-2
TGTGCCAGCAGCTCCGTCGGACCGCGGTACTATGGCTACACCTTC
CASSSVGPRYYGYTF
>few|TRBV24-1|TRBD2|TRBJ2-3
TGTGCCACCAGTGATCCCGGGACTAGCGGGGATACGCAGTATTTT
CATSDPGTSGDTQYF
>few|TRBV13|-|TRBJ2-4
TGTGCCAGCAGCTTAGATGACAGAGACATTCAGTACTTC
CASSLDDRDIQYF
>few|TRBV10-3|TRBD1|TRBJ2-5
TGTGCCATCAGTGAGGCCTACAGGGGGCGCGGGGAGACCCAGTACTTC
CAISEAYRGRGETQYF
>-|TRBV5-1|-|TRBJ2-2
TGCGCCAGCAGCTTCCAGGAAGGGAACACCGGGGAGCTGTTTTTT
CASSFQEGNTGELFF
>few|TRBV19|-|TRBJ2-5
TGTGCCAGTAGTAACGGTTCGTGGTATTCTCTTCAAGAGACCCAGTACTTC
CASSNGSWYSLQETQYF
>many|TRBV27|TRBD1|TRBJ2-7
TGTGCCAGCAGTGCAACGCTTTCCGGGACAGGCTCCTACGAGCAGTACTTC
CASSATLSGTGSYEQYF
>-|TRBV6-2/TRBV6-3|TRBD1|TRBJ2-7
TGTGCCAGCAGTTACTCGGGACAGACTACGGAGCAGTACTTC
CASSYSGQTTEQYF
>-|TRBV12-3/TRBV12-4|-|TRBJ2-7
TGTGCCAGCAGTTTTTCCGACCCTAGCTCCTACGAGCAGTACTTC
CASSFSDPSSYEQYF
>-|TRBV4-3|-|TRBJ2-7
TGCGCCAGCAGCCAAGATAACGGTGTCGCCTACGAGCAGTACTTC
CASSQDNGVAYEQYF
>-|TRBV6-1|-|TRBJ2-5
TGTGCCAGCACCCGTGACTGGGCAGAAGAGACCCAGTACTTC
CASTRDWAEETQYF
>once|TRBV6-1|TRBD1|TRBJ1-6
TGTGCCAGCAAATTCGGGACAGGGAATTCACCCCTCCACTTT
CASKFGTGNSPLHF
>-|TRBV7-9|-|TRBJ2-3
TGTGCCAGCAGCTTAGGAGGGGGAACCGGGGATACGCAGTATTTT
CASSLGGGTGDTQYF
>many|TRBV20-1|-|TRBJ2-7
TGCAGTGCTAGAGATGGGCTGGGTGGAAGCTCCTACGAGCAGTACTTC
CSARDGLGGSSYEQYF
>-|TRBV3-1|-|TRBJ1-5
TGTGCCAGCTCCCCCATGGGGCTTGATTTTATCCGCAATCAGCCCCAGCATTTT
CASSPMGLDFIRNQPQHF
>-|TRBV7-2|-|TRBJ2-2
TGTGCCAGCAGCTTTTATCAGGGGAGGGCCGGGGAGCTGTTTTTT
CASSFYQGRAGELFF
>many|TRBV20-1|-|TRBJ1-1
TGCAGTGTCTCGGATGGGAACACTGAAGCTTTCTTT
CSVSDGNTEAFF
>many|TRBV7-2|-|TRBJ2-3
TGTGCCAGCAGCCGCTCCACAGATACGCAGTATTTT
CASSRSTDTQYF
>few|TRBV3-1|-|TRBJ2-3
TGTGCCAGCAGCCAAGGGACACAATCAGATACGCAGTATTTT
CASSQGTQSDTQYF
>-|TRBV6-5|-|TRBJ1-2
TGTGCCAGCAGTAATTCAGCTAACTATGGCTACACCTTC
CASSNSANYGYTF
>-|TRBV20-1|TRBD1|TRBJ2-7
TGCAGTGCTAGAGCCACAGGGGTGGCCTACGAGCAGTACTTC
CSARATGVAYEQYF
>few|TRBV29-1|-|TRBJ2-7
TGCAGCGCAAAAGAAACCGAATACGAGCAGTACTTC
CSAKETEYEQYF
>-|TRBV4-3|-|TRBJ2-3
TGCGCCAGCAGCCAAGGGGATAGGAGGACAGATACGCAGTATTTT
CASSQGDRRTDTQYF
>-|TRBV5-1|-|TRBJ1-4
TGCGCCAGCAGCTCCGAGACACAGTCGTGGAATGAAAAACTGTTTTTT
CASSSETQSWNEKLFF
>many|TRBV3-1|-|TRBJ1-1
TGTGCCAGCAGCCCGTCGAACACTGAAGCTTTCTTT
CASSPSNTEAFF
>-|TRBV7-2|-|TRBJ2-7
TGTGCCAGCAGCTTTTTGGAGGATTCCTACGAGCAGTACTTC
CASSFLEDSYEQYF
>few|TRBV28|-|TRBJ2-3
TGTGCCAGCAGTTCCCAGATAGGCACAGATACGCAGTATTTT
CASSSQIGTDTQYF
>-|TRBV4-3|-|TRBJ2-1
TGCGCCAGCAGCCAAGATCCAAATGATGTCTACAATGAGCAGTTCTTC
CASSQDPNDVYNEQFF
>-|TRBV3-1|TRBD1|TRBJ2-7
TGTGCCAACAGCCAAGGCGTCCCCTCATCCGGGACAGACGAGCAGTACTTC
CANSQGVPSSGTDEQYF
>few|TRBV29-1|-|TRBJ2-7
TGCAGCGTTGAAGATCAGGCGACCTACGAGCAGTACTTC
CSVEDQATYEQYF
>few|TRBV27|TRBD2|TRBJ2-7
TGTGCCAGCAGTTTATTTTCGGGGGGAGGCTACGAGCAGTACTTC
CASSLFSGGGYEQYF
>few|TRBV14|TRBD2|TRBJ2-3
TGTGCCAGCAGCCAACCGACCCTAGCGGGGGTCACAGATACGCAGTATTTT
CASSQPTLAGVTDTQYF
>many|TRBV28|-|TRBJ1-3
TGTGCCAGCAGTTTAACGTCGGAATCTGGAAACACCATATATTTT
CASSLTSESGNTIYF
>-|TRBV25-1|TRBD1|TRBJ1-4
TGTGCCAGCAGTGAGAGCAGGGGGCCAGGTAATGAAAAACTGTTTTTT
CASSESRGPGNEKLFF
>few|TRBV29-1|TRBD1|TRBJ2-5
TGCAGCGCCGTTACAGGGGCAGAGACCCAGTACTTC
CSAVTGAETQYF
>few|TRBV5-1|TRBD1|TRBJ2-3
TGCGCCAGCAGCTCCGACAGGGGTACGCAGTATTTT
CASSSDRGTQYF
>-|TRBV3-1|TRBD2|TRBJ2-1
TGTGCCAGCAGCCAAGAAGCCCCTCTAGGGCGGGAGGGCAACAATGAGCAGTTCTTC
CASSQEAPLGREGNNEQFF
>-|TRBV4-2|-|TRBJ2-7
TGTGCCAGCAGCCAAGATGCCCTGTCCTACGAGCAGTACTTC
CASSQDALSYEQYF
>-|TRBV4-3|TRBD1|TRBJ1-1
TGCGCCAGCAGCCAACGGACAGGGAGTGATATGAACACTGAAGCTTTCTTT
CASSQRTGSDMNTEAFF
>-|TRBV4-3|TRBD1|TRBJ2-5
TGCGCCAGCAGCCTAAACAGGGGGGCCCAAGAGACCCAGTACTTC
CASSLNRGAQETQYF
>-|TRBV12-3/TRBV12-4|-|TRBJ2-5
TGTGCCAGCAGTTTTGGGGGTAACCAAGAGACCCAGTACTTC
CASSFGGNQETQYF
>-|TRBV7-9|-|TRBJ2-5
TGTGCCACCGGGGCCCCGGAGACCCAGTACTTC
CATGAPETQYF
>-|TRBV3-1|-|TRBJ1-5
TGTGCCAGCAGCCAATTTATTACAGGGATCCCCATAAATCAGCCCCAGCATTTT
CASSQFITGIPINQPQHF
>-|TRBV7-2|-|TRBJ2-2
TGTGCCAGCAGCCTCGCCCGGGGGTATCGCACCGGGGAGCTGTTTTTT
CASSLARGYRTGELFF
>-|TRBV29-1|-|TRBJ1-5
TGCAGCGTTGGGGGGCATGACAATCAGCCCCAGCATTTT
CSVGGHDNQPQHF
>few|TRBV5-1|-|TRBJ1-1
TGCGCCAGCAGCATACAAGAGGACACTGAAGCTTTCTTT
CASSIQEDTEAFF
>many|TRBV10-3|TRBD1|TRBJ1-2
TGTGCCATCAGTGCATTGACAGGGGATGGCTACACCTTC
CAISALTGDGYTF
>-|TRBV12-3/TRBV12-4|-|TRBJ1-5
TGTGCCAGCAGTTTGGCAGGCCCTCAGCCCCAGCATTTT
CASSLAGPQPQHF
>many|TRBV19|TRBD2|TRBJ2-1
TGTGCCAGTAGTATAACTAGCGGGAGGGAGTTCTTC
CASSITSGREFF
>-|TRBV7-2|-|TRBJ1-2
TGTGCCAGCAGCTTAGGAGGAAGCCCTAACTATGGCTACACCTTC
CASSLGGSPNYGYTF
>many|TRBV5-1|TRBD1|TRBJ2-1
TGCGCCAGCGGCCGGGACAGGGAGGTAGTTGAGCAGTTCTTC
CASGRDREVVEQFF